The 25 T cell receptor beta chains below all came from one sample that was sequenced in a study of cytomegalovirus exposure and HLA in healthy donors. Vbeta (60) and Jbeta (13) primers were used in the PCR. The method was immunoSEQ multiplex PCR; TCRdb's version includes in-frame clones alone and lacks a portion of them. In the table there are approximately 100,000 clones, about 76% of which are singletons. Sequenced input: PBMCs. All receptors derive from a woman aged 40 to 49 in good health and CMV-seropositive.

CDR3 nucleotide sequence: TGCGCCAGCAGCTTGGATACCGGGGGGCGCATATCACCCCTCCACTTT. Protein product: CASSLDTGGRISPLHF. The chain couples TRBV5-1 to TRBJ1-6; tentative D call: TRBD1 (6 bases). Germline V gene sequence: CDR1 SGHRS, CDR2 YFSETQ. The length of the CDR3 is 16 residues. V gave up 0 bases and J gave up 10 bases, with 17 bases separating them.

The J gene is TRBJ1-6, the V gene TRBV6-5; TRBD1 matches at 7 bases. V gave up 4 bases and J gave up 10 bases; unmatched junction bases: 10. CDR1 is MNHEY, CDR2 SVGAGI, per germline. The CDR3 length is 15 residues. The CDR3: CASSFLRGVKSPLHF. The CDR3, as DNA: TGTGCCAGCAGTTTTCTCAGGGGGGTTAAGTCACCCCTCCACTTT.

This clone was seen a single time. The chain links TRBV6-1 to TRBJ2-2; possible D gene TRBD1, 6 bases. Germline CDR1 is MNHNS and CDR2 is SASEGT. CDR3 length: 15 amino acids. V was clipped by 5 bases and J by 0 bases, with 10 bases between them. The CDR3 nucleotides read TGTGCCAGCAGTATGGGACATTCGAACACCGGGGAGCTGTTTTTT. It specifies CASSMGHSNTGELFF.

This chain joins TRBV15 and TRBJ1-6, with D perhaps TRBD1 (5 bases). The CDR3 extends over 17 amino acids. The V and J ends lost 1 base and 7 bases respectively, with 17 bases between them. Germline V gene lookup returns CDR1 LNHNV and CDR2 YYDKDF (reference sequence). The CDR3 bases are TGTGCCACCAGCAGAGGCTTGGGGGGGGAGGAAAATTCACCCCTCCACTTT. Its protein product is CATSRGLGGEENSPLHF.

CDR3 sequence (DNA): TGTGCCAGCAGTTTAGGCGGCCCCTACGAGCAGTACTTC. Its translation is CASSLGGPYEQYF. The chain has TRBV6-5 and TRBJ2-7; D uncertain. The V gene lost 4 bases and the J gene lost 2 bases, with 9 bases spanning the gap. Germline-derived CDR1 and CDR2 are MNHEY and SVGAGI. The CDR3 loop spans 13 amino acids.

The rearrangement uses TRBV30 and TRBJ2-7; D call uncertain. CDR3 length: 12 amino acids. V dropped 4 bases and J dropped 3 bases, with 10 bases sitting between them. Germline V gene data show CDR1 as GTSNPN and CDR2 as SVGIG (reference sequence). CDR3 protein: CAWNHGRYEQYF. Here the CDR3 DNA reads TGTGCCTGGAATCATGGGCGCTACGAGCAGTACTTC.

This clone was detected only a few times. The chain carries TRBV7-2 and TRBJ1-4; 7 bases map to TRBD1. Germline V gene data show CDR1 as SGHTA and CDR2 as FQGNSA. The CDR3 is 14 amino acids. V was pared by 3 bases and J by 7 bases, with 5 bases of the junction left unmatched. CDR3 protein: CASSFRDRSEKLFF. Written as DNA, the CDR3 is TGTGCCAGCAGCTTCAGGGACAGATCTGAAAAACTGTTTTTT.

This clone was seen once. V and J are TRBV18 and TRBJ2-1; 15 positions agree with TRBD2. The CDR3 runs to 16 residues. CDR1 and CDR2 from the germline V gene are KGHSH and LQKENI. V trimming: 1 base; J trimming: 7 bases; junction bases outside the gene matches: 2. The CDR3 spells CASSPRGLAGGNEQFF. The CDR3 region has the DNA TGTGCCAGCTCACCACGGGGACTAGCGGGGGGAAATGAGCAGTTCTTC.

The V gene is TRBV5-1, the J gene TRBJ1-1; tentatively, D is TRBD1 (6 bases). The V end lost 1 base, the J end lost 0 bases, and 10 bases lay between the germline ends. This CDR3 is built from 15 residues. Germline CDR1 reads SGHRS; CDR2 reads YFSETQ. The chain's CDR3 is CASSLQTGMNTEAFF. The DNA for the CDR3 is TGCGCCAGCAGCTTGCAGACAGGCATGAACACTGAAGCTTTCTTT.

The J gene is TRBJ2-5, the V gene TRBV27, with D possibly matching TRBD1 (6 bases). The J call may be in error: the DNA end matches TRBJ2-7 better. The CDR3 is made up of 13 amino acids. Germline lookup yields CDR1 MNHEY and CDR2 SMNVEV (reference sequence). CDR3 region: CASRHRVGYEQYF. Here the CDR3 DNA reads TGTGCCAGCAGGCACAGGGTTGGCTACGAGCAGTACTTC.

V is TRBV19 and J is TRBJ2-6; TRBD1 matches 8 bases. With V trimmed by 5 bases and J by 2 bases, 8 bases remained unmatched. This CDR3 spans 17 amino acids. Germline CDR1 is LNHDA and CDR2 is SQIVND (reference sequence). The CDR3, as DNA: TGTGCCAGTAGTGCCAGACAGGGGTGGGCTGGGGCCAACGTCCTGACTTTC. This codes for CASSARQGWAGANVLTF.

V is TRBV29-1 and J is TRBJ1-1, with D maybe TRBD1 (6 bases). The CDR3 covers 12 residues. In germline, CDR1 is SQVTM, CDR2 ANQGSEA. The V end was cut by 3 bases, the J end by 3 bases, with 8 bases between. CDR3 sequence reads: CSVDTGYTEAFF. For the CDR3, the DNA is TGCAGCGTTGACACAGGGTACACTGAAGCTTTCTTT.

The genes are TRBV10-1 and TRBJ2-5; no firm D call. The DNA end lines up better with TRBJ2-7; the J call may be wrong. Germline V gene sequence: CDR1 WNHNN, CDR2 SYGVQD (reference sequence). The CDR3 extends over 15 amino acids. CDR3 DNA: TGCGCCAGCAGTGAGTTCTTTTCGTTCCCCTACGAGCAGTACTTC. Amino acids: CASSEFFSFPYEQYF.

The genes are TRBV6-1 and TRBJ2-1; 7 bases fit TRBD1. The CDR3 runs to 15 residues. CDR1 and CDR2 (germline): MNHNS, SASEGT. V trimming: 3 bases; J trimming: 6 bases; junction bases outside the gene matches: 8. CDR3 sequence (DNA): TGTGCCAGCAGTGAGCTCGGGACAGTCCCCAATGAGCAGTTCTTC. This sequence encodes CASSELGTVPNEQFF.

This sequence joins TRBV30 and TRBJ1-2; a weak D match, TRBD1 (5 bases). The CDR3 is made up of 14 amino acids. Trimming cost V 0 bases and J 8 bases, with 16 bases left between them. Germline-derived CDR1 and CDR2 are GTSNPN and SVGIG (reference sequence). The DNA of the CDR3 is TGTGCCTGGAGTGTAAAGGCCAGGGTTCGGGGCTACACCTTC. It yields the protein CAWSVKARVRGYTF.

Written as DNA, the CDR3 is TGCGCCAGCAGCTTGGGGGCGGGTACCACAGATACGCAGTATTTT. Protein product: CASSLGAGTTDTQYF. The rearrangement links TRBV5-1 to TRBJ2-3; D possibly corresponds to TRBD2 (5 bases). This CDR3 has 15 residues. Germline CDR1 and CDR2: SGHRS and YFSETQ. Trimming removed 0 bases from V and 2 bases from J, with 10 bases in between.

This clone turned up a few times. The V and J genes are TRBV27 and TRBJ2-1; TRBD2 agrees at 10 bases. The CDR3 runs to 17 residues. The germline gives CDR1 MNHEY, CDR2 SMNVEV (reference sequence). The V gene end was trimmed by 4 bases and the J gene end by 3 bases; junction bases not matched to a gene: 9. The CDR3 sequence is CASSSTWKRGGYNEQFF. The CDR3 DNA sequence: TGTGCCAGCAGTTCTACCTGGAAGCGGGGGGGCTACAATGAGCAGTTCTTC.

The chain couples TRBV30 to TRBJ1-1, with D maybe TRBD1 (5 bases). CDR1 and CDR2 (germline): GTSNPN, SVGIG (reference sequence). The V end was cut by 5 bases, the J end by 1 base, with 20 bases between. The CDR3 contains 16 residues. CDR3 DNA sequence: TGTGCCTGGGATTTGAGACAGAAGCTCTCGAACACTGAAGCTTTCTTT. This sequence encodes CAWDLRQKLSNTEAFF.

V usage is TRBV5-4 and J usage is TRBJ1-1; no firm D call. This CDR3 comprises 15 residues. Germline V gene lookup returns CDR1 SGHNT and CDR2 YYREEE (reference sequence). Trimming took off 4 bases at V and 4 bases at J, with 17 bases between the two ends. CDR3 residues: CASSLEAGIGTEAFF. Here the CDR3 DNA reads TGTGCCAGCAGCCTTGAAGCGGGGATTGGCACTGAAGCTTTCTTT.

The CDR3, as DNA: TGCGCCAGCAGCTTGACAGGGGCGAACTATGGCTACACCTTC. This codes for CASSLTGANYGYTF. The chain has TRBV5-1 and TRBJ1-2; TRBD1 agrees at 7 bases. Germline V gene data show CDR1 as SGHRS and CDR2 as YFSETQ. Unmatched junction bases numbered 2, after V lost 1 base and J lost 2 bases. The CDR3 runs to 14 residues.

This chain links TRBV4-1 with TRBJ1-4, with unresolved D. V gave up 4 bases and J gave up 8 bases, with 5 bases separating them. CDR3 size: 11 residues. CDR1 and CDR2 from the germline V gene are MGHRA and YSYEKL. The CDR3 spells CASSPEEKLFF. CDR3 DNA: TGCGCCAGCAGCCCCGAGGAAAAACTGTTTTTT.

The J gene is TRBJ1-1, the V gene TRBV5-1, with no clear D. This CDR3 region has 13 residues. Germline CDR1 and CDR2: SGHRS and YFSETQ. V was cut by 3 bases and J by 2 bases, with 8 bases left in between. The CDR3 sequence is CASSSRENTEAFF. In DNA form, the CDR3 reads TGCGCCAGCAGCTCCCGGGAAAACACTGAAGCTTTCTTT.

This clone has a single count. The V and J genes are TRBV2 and TRBJ2-2, with a tentative D call TRBD2 (6 bases). CDR3 length: 15 residues. Germline CDR1 SNHLY, CDR2 FYNNEI. V was pared by 3 bases and J by 5 bases, with 13 bases between. The chain's CDR3 is CASSDGAGRTGELFF. The CDR3 bases are TGTGCCAGCAGTGATGGGGCAGGGAGGACCGGGGAGCTGTTTTTT.

V and J are TRBV7-9 and TRBJ1-1; D not certain. The V end lost 3 bases, the J end lost 1 base, and 12 bases lay between the germline ends. The CDR3 is 15 residues long. Germline V gene lookup returns CDR1 SEHNR and CDR2 FQNEAQ (reference sequence). The CDR3 is CASSFYESPNTEAFF. The CDR3 DNA sequence: TGTGCCAGCAGCTTTTATGAGTCGCCGAACACTGAAGCTTTCTTT.

This chain links TRBV6-5 with TRBJ2-5; 7 nucleotides line up with TRBD2. Judging by the DNA end, TRBJ2-7 fits better; the J call may be wrong. There are 13 residues in the CDR3. Germline CDR1 and CDR2: MNHEY and SVGAGI. CDR3 region: CASRPSGSYEQYF. The CDR3 DNA reads as TGTGCCAGCAGGCCTAGCGGATCCTACGAGCAGTACTTC.